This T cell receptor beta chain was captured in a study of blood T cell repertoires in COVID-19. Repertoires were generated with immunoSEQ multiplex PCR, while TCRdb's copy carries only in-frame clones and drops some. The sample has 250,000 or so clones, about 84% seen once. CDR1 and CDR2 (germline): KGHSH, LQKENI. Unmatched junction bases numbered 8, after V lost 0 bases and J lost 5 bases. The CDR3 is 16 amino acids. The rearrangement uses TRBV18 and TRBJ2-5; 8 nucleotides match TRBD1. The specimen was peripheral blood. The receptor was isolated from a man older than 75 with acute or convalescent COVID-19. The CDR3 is CASSPPLDRVRETQYF. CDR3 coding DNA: TGTGCCAGCTCACCACCTTTGGACAGGGTGAGGGAGACCCAGTACTTC.